This T cell receptor beta chain was recovered during a study of identical twins (dated by TCRdb to about 2016). The study in broad terms: To test whether fetal clonotypes persist, this study deep-sequenced TCR alpha and beta repertoires from monozygotic twins, from unrelated adults of various ages, and from cord blood. To rule out contamination, replicate twin experiments were performed at different times with different library preparation protocols.

Only healthy Caucasian donors were included. The twin cohort consisted of three pairs of female monozygotic twins, all aged 18 to 29 years. Positive isolation kits from Invitrogen were used to isolate the CD4+ and CD8+ T cell populations. What the research found in general, with its limitations: Because the same donors could not be followed over many years, conclusions were based on cross-sectional statistical analysis. Compared with coincidental sharing between unrelated individuals, out-of-frame TCR alpha sequences shared between twins had an excess of sequences with low generation probability. In beta out-of-frame sequences, excess twin sharing was weaker, because having fewer shared sequences lowered the signal-to-noise ratio. Zero-insertion analyses could be partly confounded by invariant T cells such as MAIT and iNKT, though diverse VJ usage argued against such confounding for most clonotypes. Abundant cord blood beta clonotypes had fewer insertions, young adult naive repertoires showed a similar but weaker trend, and memory repertoires showed no such trend. In monozygotic twins, out-of-frame TCR alpha sharing was systematically underestimated by recombination models, although the models agreed with sharing between unrelated individuals.

To note about this clonotype: Its cognate antigen has yet to be identified. No much larger clonotype is one base removed from it; base qualities were not supplied.

Libraries were constructed by 5' RACE. Sequencing was performed on an Illumina HiSeq 2000. A universal primer binding site was added through template switching, and the final cDNA carried a unique molecular identifier so that TCR cDNA molecules could be counted accurately. Specific primers in the conserved constant-segment region were used to synthesize first-strand cDNA for the TCR alpha and beta chains. To control for contamination, each cDNA library was double barcoded with a SMART-Mk sample barcode plus Illumina barcodes. TruSeq adapter sequences and Illumina sample barcodes were added in two successive PCR steps. TCR alpha and beta cDNA libraries were sequenced on the Illumina HiSeq platform with custom primers. The original methods were these. Unique molecular identifiers were extracted from raw reads with MiGEC, and CDR3 positions were determined with MiXCR. Recombination models were inferred per individual with the repgenHMM and IGoR tools using an EM algorithm. The tcR package in R was used for shared clonotype analysis, with sharing normalized by the product of cloneset sizes. To study raw recombination without the effects of thymic and clonal selection, out-of-frame nonproductive sequences were analyzed. The public reads were reprocessed in TCRdb via fastp at Q25 and MiXCR, keeping in-frame beta chains. When rows share a CDR3 protein, they turn into one entry using the most common DNA and genes. The V and J calls here are based on TCRdb, not the publication. Recorded for this sample are about 340,000 distinct CDR3 sequences; about 12% of them occurred a single time. The top ten clonotypes cover just over 7% of the sample.

Relative to germline, V is 3 bases shorter and J is 1 base shorter, with 10 bases between their ends. The CDR3 goes from the cysteine to the phenylalanine over 15 residues. The retained sequence is limited to the CDR3, 45 bases, with the frame set at the first base. CDR1 and CDR2 are drawn from the germline V gene (reference sequence): MNHEY, SMNVEV. The same data also went into a second study, on yellow fever vaccine responses in identical twins. Per the second study: According to the authors, the vaccine-induced T cell response in identical twins seemed to be partly convergent and partly specific to each individual. Focusing on identical twins, the study followed the T cell clones that responded to the vaccine, and did so with precision.

This clonotype was obtained from a woman aged 18-29 years in good health. Sequencing used CD8+ T cells sorted from blood. The chain employs TRBV27 and TRBJ1-5; the D gene is not confidently resolved. The nucleotide sequence reads as follows: TGTGCCAGCAGTTTGCAACATGAGAGCAATCAGCCCCAGCATTTT. It encodes CASSLQHESNQPQHF.